This TCR beta chain was found in a study of early T cells in non-severe SARS-CoV-2 infection. Overall study context: Sequenced material consisted of bulk RNA (from unsorted whole blood), and chains were unpaired.

Germline V CDR1 and CDR2: DFQATT, SNEGSKA (reference sequence). V was pared by 4 bases and J by 8 bases, with 6 bases between. The CDR3 covers 10 residues. Study-level findings and limits: VDJdb-based matching was biased toward anti-spike CD8 responses and missed private and CD4 specificities.

The TCR library protocol was used to attach unique molecular identifiers. These identifiers were attached to individual cDNA molecules. A single record per CDR3 protein comes from TCRdb applying MiXCR to the 5' RACE reads. The sample shows roughly 67,000 distinct CDR3 sequences, more than 9% of them seen only once. This clonotype has a handful of counts. The antigen is undetermined. Sequencing used whole blood. This receptor was taken from an adult who was a healthcare worker with PCR-confirmed SARS-CoV-2 infection or an uninfected control (not recorded which). V is TRBV20-1 and J is TRBJ2-1; D is ambiguous. CDR3 residues: CSATTHEQFF. The CDR3, as DNA: TGCAGTGCTACGACTCATGAGCAGTTCTTC.